Presented here are 21 T cell receptor beta chains from one specimen sequenced in a study of blood T cell repertoires in COVID-19. Sequencing was performed with immunoSEQ multiplex PCR; in TCRdb, only in-frame clones are kept and a portion is missing. Here the sample spans 330,000 or so clones, around 90% being singletons. The material sequenced was peripheral blood. The receptors were gathered from a man younger than 45 with COVID-19, enrolled during active disease.

The chain links TRBV5-1 to TRBJ2-3; 12 bases are shared with TRBD2. With V trimmed by 3 bases and J by 2 bases, 4 bases remained unmatched. Germline CDR1 reads SGHRS; CDR2 reads YFSETQ. The length of the CDR3 is 16 residues. The CDR3 region is CASSSGLAGTTDTQYF. CDR3 nucleotide sequence: TGCGCCAGCAGCTCTGGACTAGCGGGGACCACAGATACGCAGTATTTT. Filled out from reference TRBV5-1 and TRBJ2-3, the complete variable domain reads KAGVTQTPRYLIKTRGQQVTLSCSPISGHRSVSWYQQTPGQGLQFLFEYFSETQRNKGNFPGRFSGRQFSNSRSEMNVSTLELGDSALYLCASSSGLAGTTDTQYFGPGTRLTVL.

The genes are TRBV6-5 and TRBJ1-5, with TRBD1 as a possible D gene (6 bases). Trimming removed 0 bases from V and 3 bases from J, with 9 bases in between. Germline CDR1 and CDR2: MNHEY and SVGAGI. This CDR3 is 15 amino acids long. CDR3: CASSYSGTPNQPQHF. DNA of the CDR3: TGTGCCAGCAGTTACTCCGGGACACCCAATCAGCCCCAGCATTTT.

The J gene is TRBJ1-2, the V gene TRBV25-1; D remains unclear. The germline CDR1 and CDR2 sequences are MGHDK and SYGVNS. This CDR3 has 13 residues. V lost 3 bases and J 6 bases, leaving 11 bases between the germline ends. The CDR3 DNA follows: TGTGCCAGCAGTGACTCCTCCGGGGATGGCTACACCTTC. It specifies CASSDSSGDGYTF.

V is TRBV5-8 and J is TRBJ2-3; 8 bases fit TRBD1. Unmatched junction bases numbered 3, after V lost 2 bases and J lost 1 base. Germline V gene sequence: CDR1 SGHTS, CDR2 YDEGEE. The CDR3 consists of 15 residues. DNA of the CDR3: TGTGCCAGCAGCTTCGGGACAGGAGGCACAGATACGCAGTATTTT. This sequence encodes CASSFGTGGTDTQYF.

This clone showed up just once. The rearrangement joins TRBV19 to TRBJ1-5; the D gene is possibly TRBD1 (6 bases). The CDR3 contains 17 residues. In germline, CDR1 is LNHDA, CDR2 SQIVND (reference sequence). The V end lost 5 bases, the J end lost 0 bases, and 17 bases lay between the germline ends. The CDR3 nucleotides read TGTGCCAGTAGTGTGCCCGGAGCAGGGGATAGCAATCAGCCCCAGCATTTT. Translated: CASSVPGAGDSNQPQHF.

The rearrangement links TRBV5-1 to TRBJ2-7, with 13 bases aligning to TRBD2. Losses at the gene ends were 1 base for V and 4 bases for J; bases not matched to a gene: 8. Germline-derived CDR1 and CDR2 are SGHRS and YFSETQ. The CDR3 contains 17 residues. The chain's CDR3 is CASSLSRTSGRGYEQYF. CDR3 DNA: TGCGCCAGCAGCTTGTCTAGGACTAGCGGGAGAGGTTACGAGCAGTACTTC.

The chain has TRBV5-8 and TRBJ2-7, with 7 bases fitting TRBD1. The CDR3 totals 14 residues. The V segment lost 5 bases and the J segment 5 bases; nucleotides outside the gene matches: 10. The V gene's germline CDR1 is SGHTS and CDR2 YDEGEE. Here the CDR3 reads CASRQQGTGNEQYF. The CDR3 DNA follows: TGTGCCAGCAGGCAACAGGGGACCGGCAACGAGCAGTACTTC.

About this clone: This sample includes further DNA sequences coding for the same CDR3. The chain joins TRBV28 to TRBJ1-5; D is unclear. The CDR3 has 15 residues. CDR1 is MDHEN and CDR2 is SYDVKM in the germline V gene. V was shortened by 2 bases and J by 0 bases, with 8 bases between the two germline ends. The CDR3 DNA is TGTGCCAGCAGTTTAGTACAGTATAGCAATCAGCCCCAGCATTTT. Translation: CASSLVQYSNQPQHF.

The chain carries TRBV11-2 and TRBJ2-7; maybe TRBD2 (8 bases). Per germline, CDR1 SGHAT and CDR2 FQNNGV. This CDR3 has 14 residues. V lost 3 bases and J lost 6, with 15 bases in between. The CDR3 region has the DNA TGTGCCAGCAGCTTTAGCGGGACAGCGTCCGAGCAGTACTTC. Its protein product is CASSFSGTASEQYF.

CDR3: CASSSTSGYEQYF. The CDR3 nucleotides read TGTGCCAGCAGTTCGACTAGCGGCTACGAGCAGTACTTC. The V gene is TRBV28, the J gene TRBJ2-7; 9 bases are a match to TRBD2. Germline V gene data show CDR1 as MDHEN and CDR2 as SYDVKM. V shed 4 bases and J 3 bases; nucleotides not matched to a gene: 1. There are 13 residues in the CDR3.

The chain joins TRBV7-9 to TRBJ2-2; TRBD1 matches 7 bases. This CDR3 has 16 amino acids. V shed 6 bases, J shed 0 bases, and the junction held 7 bases outside the gene matches. CDR1 is SEHNR, CDR2 FQNEAQ, per germline (reference sequence). The CDR3 region has the DNA TGTGCCAGCAGTCATAAGACAGGGTCGAACACCGGGGAGCTGTTTTTT. It specifies CASSHKTGSNTGELFF.

This clone occurred once. The J gene is TRBJ2-6, the V gene TRBV30, with 9 bases lining up with TRBD1. CDR3 size: 16 residues. V lost 1 base to trimming and J lost 3 bases; unmatched junction nucleotides: 4. Looked up from germline, CDR1 is GTSNPN and CDR2 is SVGIG (reference sequence). CDR3 sequence reads: CAWSGTGADGANVLTF. The CDR3 DNA reads as TGTGCCTGGAGTGGGACAGGGGCGGATGGGGCCAACGTCCTGACTTTC.

The genes are TRBV5-5 and TRBJ1-2, with 10 positions matching TRBD1. Germline lookup yields CDR1 SGHKS and CDR2 YYEKEE (reference sequence). The CDR3 is 14 amino acids. J lost 8 bases, V lost 3 bases, and 7 bases had no gene match. As DNA, the CDR3 is TGTGCCAGCAGCTCCGGACAGGGGGTAGGAGGCTACACCTTC. Protein: CASSSGQGVGGYTF.

The V call is TRBV6-2 or TRBV6-3, the J call TRBJ2-7; the D gene is possibly TRBD2 (5 bases). The V gene lost 0 bases and the J gene lost 3 bases, with 15 bases spanning the gap. The germline CDR1 and CDR2 sequences are MNHEY and SVGEGT. The length of the CDR3 is 16 residues. The CDR3 here is CASSYSPSYPHYEQYF. The CDR3 DNA sequence: TGTGCCAGCAGTTACTCTCCTAGCTATCCCCACTACGAGCAGTACTTC.

The rearrangement uses TRBV15 and TRBJ1-1, with D uncertain. CDR3 length: 13 residues. Trimming left V 0 bases short and J 4 bases short, with 6 bases between. CDR1 LNHNV and CDR2 YYDKDF come from the germline V gene (reference sequence). This CDR3 reads CATSRDHSTEAFF. The CDR3 DNA reads as TGTGCCACCAGCAGAGATCACAGCACTGAAGCTTTCTTT.

J is TRBJ2-3 and V is TRBV7-3; the D gene is possibly TRBD2 (6 bases). Trimming removed 5 bases from V and 5 bases from J, with 17 bases in between. Per germline, CDR1 SGHTA and CDR2 FQGTGA. The CDR3 sequence is 15 residues long. CDR3 amino acids: CASSLSGRIVDTQYF. In DNA, the CDR3 is TGTGCCAGCAGCCTGAGCGGGCGGATTGTAGATACGCAGTATTTT.

This rearrangement joins TRBV6-5 to TRBJ1-3, with D unresolved. CDR1 and CDR2 (germline): MNHEY, SVGAGI. The CDR3 length is 15 residues. V gave up 4 bases and J gave up 2 bases, with 12 bases separating them. The CDR3 DNA reads as TGTGCCAGCAGTTCCCGGCGGGGAGCTGGAAACACCATATATTTT. Amino acids: CASSSRRGAGNTIYF.

The V gene is TRBV30, the J gene TRBJ2-7; the D gene is possibly TRBD1 (6 bases). Trimming left V 5 bases short and J 3 bases short, with 17 bases between. The germline gives CDR1 GTSNPN, CDR2 SVGIG (reference sequence). CDR3 length: 14 amino acids. DNA of the CDR3: TGTGCCTGGGGCCGACCGGACAGAAACTACGAGCAGTACTTC. Amino acids: CAWGRPDRNYEQYF.

The gene calls are TRBV27 and TRBJ1-6; D ambiguous. The CDR3 loop spans 15 amino acids. The V gene lost 5 bases and the J gene lost 9 bases, with 17 bases spanning the gap. The germline CDR1 and CDR2 sequences are MNHEY and SMNVEV (reference sequence). The CDR3, as DNA: TGTGCCAGCAGTCGATCGGACCCTAGCCGTTCACCCCTCCACTTT. Translation gives CASSRSDPSRSPLHF.

This clone has a handful of counts. The genes are TRBV6-4 and TRBJ2-3, with 12 bases matching TRBD2. Germline V lookup: CDR1 MRHNA, CDR2 SNTAGT. CDR3 length: 16 amino acids. V shed 0 bases and J 6 bases; nucleotides not matched to a gene: 4. The CDR3 is CASSDSTSGGADTQYF. The CDR3 bases are TGTGCCAGCAGTGACTCGACTAGCGGGGGAGCTGATACGCAGTATTTT.

The J gene is TRBJ1-2, the V gene TRBV5-1, with a weak D call TRBD1 (6 bases). From germline, CDR1 is SGHRS and CDR2 YFSETQ. V was cut by 0 bases and J by 6 bases, with 18 bases left in between. The CDR3 length is 16 residues. CDR3 region: CASSLDLGQLVDGYTF. DNA of the CDR3: TGCGCCAGCAGCTTGGATCTCGGACAGCTCGTTGATGGCTACACCTTC.